This TCR beta chain was recorded in a study of T cells in Graves' hyperthyroidism and ophthalmopathy. TCR beta CDR3 regions were amplified from RNA transcripts. HTBI primers were employed in a first-round RT-PCR of the TCR CDR3. Using its own MiXCR run on the multiplex PCR reads, TCRdb lists one record per CDR3 protein. Of hundreds of thousands of distinct CDR3 sequences detected, 16% appear once; the ten largest clones hold around 26%. Germline V gene sequence: CDR1 PRHDT, CDR2 FYEKMQ (reference sequence). This CDR3 region has 14 residues. With 5 bases removed from V and 8 bases from J, the gap between germline ends came to 18 bases.

Sequencing input: blood. This sequence was found in a woman between 18 and 29 years old with Graves' ophthalmopathy. The genes are TRBV13 and TRBJ1-2, with D uncertain. The CDR3, as DNA: TGTGCCAGCAGCCCCAGTATGGGCGCGAAGGGCTACACCTTC. This codes for CASSPSMGAKGYTF.